The rows below give T cell receptor beta chains drawn from one sample of a study of T cell changes during pregnancy in multiple sclerosis. TCRdb's table, derived via immunoSEQ multiplex PCR, lists solely in-frame clones and lacks some. The sample lists fewer than 55,000 clones, around 89% seen once, with over 5% in the top ten. Sample: CD8+ T cells from peripheral blood mononuclear cells, taken after pregnancy. All receptors derive from a female donor in good health, enrolled as a control in a pregnancy study. Both conserved end residues are part of each CDR3. D genes are given only for firm matches. Expanded clones are given a class, and other clones once, few, many or no size at all.

TRBJ1-5	.	.	TRBV7-8	CASSWQGNNQPQHF	TGTGCCAGCAGCTGGCAGGGAAACAATCAGCCCCAGCATTTT
TRBJ2-2	TRBD1	.	TRBV6-5	CASRSGTGDTGELFF	TGTGCCAGCAGGTCCGGGACAGGGGACACCGGGGAGCTGTTTTTT
TRBJ2-1	.	.	TRBV7-8	CASSLASGNEQFF	TGTGCCAGCAGCTTAGCGAGCGGGAATGAGCAGTTCTTC
TRBJ1-6	TRBD1	.	TRBV15	CATSRETGGVSPLHF	TGTGCCACCAGCAGAGAAACAGGGGGAGTTTCACCCCTCCACTTT
TRBJ2-4	.	.	TRBV28	CASSRGGAKNIQYF	TGTGCCAGCAGTCGTGGAGGAGCCAAAAACATTCAGTACTTC
TRBJ2-7	TRBD1	.	TRBV10-3	CAISATGGEGDEQYF	TGTGCCATCAGTGCAACAGGGGGCGAGGGCGACGAGCAGTACTTC
TRBJ2-6	TRBD1	.	TRBV9	CASSAQLRTGDSGANVLTF	TGTGCCAGCAGCGCGCAGTTAAGGACAGGAGACTCTGGGGCCAACGTCCTGACTTTC
TRBJ2-7	.	.	TRBV5-4	CASSLEGGIDEQYF	TGTGCCAGCAGCTTGGAAGGGGGTATCGACGAGCAGTACTTC
TRBJ1-4	TRBD1	.	TRBV27	CASSLADRGVEKLFF	TGTGCCAGCAGTTTGGCCGACAGGGGTGTTGAAAAACTGTTTTTT
TRBJ1-6	.	.	TRBV6-6	CASSYEAGDNSPLHF	TGTGCCAGCAGTTACGAGGCGGGGGATAATTCACCCCTCCACTTT
TRBJ2-3	TRBD2	once	TRBV27	CASSSLTSGGHTDTQYF	TGTGCCAGCAGTTCCCTGACTAGCGGGGGGCACACAGATACGCAGTATTTT
TRBJ1-6	.	few	TRBV7-9	CASSLIQVDSPLHF	TGTGCCAGCAGCCTAATCCAGGTAGATTCACCCCTCCACTTT
TRBJ1-1	.	few	TRBV7-3	CASSPNPGLGTEAFF	TGTGCCAGCAGCCCGAACCCAGGGTTAGGGACTGAAGCTTTCTTT
TRBJ2-7	.	once	TRBV27	CASSLSLTYEQYF	TGTGCCAGCAGTTTATCTCTTACCTACGAGCAGTACTTC
TRBJ1-2	.	.	TRBV7-9	CASSLGTRAGIDGYTF	TGTGCCAGCAGCTTAGGAACACGGGCAGGGATAGATGGCTACACCTTC
TRBJ1-1	.	.	TRBV18	CASSPIGEAFF	TGTGCCAGCTCCCCGATCGGGGAAGCTTTCTTT
TRBJ2-7	.	medium-sized	TRBV18	CASSPPVDVYEQYF	TGTGCCAGCTCACCACCGGTAGATGTGTACGAGCAGTACTTC
TRBJ2-7	.	.	TRBV7-9	CASSAPGTRYEQYF	TGTGCCAGCAGCGCCCCCGGGACTCGCTACGAGCAGTACTTC
TRBJ2-7	.	.	TRBV6-5	CASSFDRYAYEQYF	TGTGCCAGCAGTTTCGATCGGTACGCCTACGAGCAGTACTTC
TRBJ2-1	.	.	TRBV11-1	CASSPEGPYNEQFF	TGTGCCAGCAGCCCGGAGGGGCCCTACAATGAGCAGTTCTTC
TRBJ2-7	TRBD2	.	TRBV9	CASSVTGGGEQYF	TGTGCCAGCAGCGTAACGGGGGGTGGCGAGCAGTACTTC
TRBJ1-6	TRBD1	.	TRBV7-9	CASSSTGSSPLHF	TGTGCCAGCAGTTCGACAGGGAGTTCACCCCTCCACTTT
TRBJ2-7	.	.	TRBV14	CASSQTSDTILPYEQYF	TGTGCCAGCAGCCAAACGTCGGACACCATTCTCCCCTACGAGCAGTACTTC
TRBJ2-2	.	.	TRBV7-9	CASSPLLTGELFF	TGTGCCAGCAGTCCACTCCTCACCGGGGAGCTGTTTTTT
TRBJ2-1	.	.	TRBV9	CASTMGGTYNEQFF	TGTGCCAGCACCATGGGGGGAACCTACAATGAGCAGTTCTTC
TRBJ2-7	.	.	TRBV4-1	CASSHGTWGSEQYF	TGCGCCAGCAGTCACGGGACATGGGGGTCCGAGCAGTACTTC
TRBJ2-2	TRBD2	.	TRBV27	CASSLGLAGVTGELFF	TGTGCCAGCAGTTTAGGCCTAGCGGGGGTTACCGGGGAGCTGTTTTTT
TRBJ1-1	TRBD1	.	TRBV4-1	CASSQVQGYGVVAEAFF	TGCGCCAGCAGCCAAGTACAGGGGTACGGGGTCGTGGCAGAAGCTTTCTTT
TRBJ1-3	.	.	TRBV7-8	CASSPGGTIYF	TGTGCCAGCAGCCCTGGAGGTACCATATATTTT